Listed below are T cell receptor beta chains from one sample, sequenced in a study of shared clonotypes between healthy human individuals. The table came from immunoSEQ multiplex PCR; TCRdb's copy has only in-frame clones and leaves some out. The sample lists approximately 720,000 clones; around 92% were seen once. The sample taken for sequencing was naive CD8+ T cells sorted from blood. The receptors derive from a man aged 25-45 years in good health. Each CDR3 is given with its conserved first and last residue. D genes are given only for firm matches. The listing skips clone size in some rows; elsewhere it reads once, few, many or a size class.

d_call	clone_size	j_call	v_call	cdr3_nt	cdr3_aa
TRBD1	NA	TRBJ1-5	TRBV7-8	TGTGCCAGCAGCTTAGGGACAGGGTGGAATCAGCCCCAGCATTTT	CASSLGTGWNQPQHF
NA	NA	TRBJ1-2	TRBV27	TGTGCCAGCAGCCCAGGCGGGAACTATGGCTACACCTTC	CASSPGGNYGYTF
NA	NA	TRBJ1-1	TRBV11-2	TGTGCCAGCAGCTTATTCGGGGAAATGATCATGAACACTGAAGCTTTCTTT	CASSLFGEMIMNTEAFF
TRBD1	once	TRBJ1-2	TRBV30	TGTGCCTGGAGTTCGGGGCTCATGACAGGGGAGAGCTATGGCTACACCTTC	CAWSSGLMTGESYGYTF
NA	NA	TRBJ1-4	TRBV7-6	TGTGCCAGCAGCTTAGCCAGGCCTGAAGGGAATGAAAAACTGTTTTTT	CASSLARPEGNEKLFF
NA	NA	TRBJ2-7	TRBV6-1	TGTGCCAGCAGTGAAGTTCCCGGGTATGGGCACGAGCAGTACTTC	CASSEVPGYGHEQYF
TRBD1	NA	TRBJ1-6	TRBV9	TGTGCCAGCAGCGTGCAGGGGGGAGACCGTAATTCACCCCTCCACTTT	CASSVQGGDRNSPLHF
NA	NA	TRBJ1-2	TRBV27	TGTGCCAGCAGTTTAAGTGGTAACTATGGCTACACCTTC	CASSLSGNYGYTF
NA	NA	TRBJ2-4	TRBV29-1	TGCAGCGTTGAGGCCCCGGACAGCCAAAACATTCAGTACTTC	CSVEAPDSQNIQYF
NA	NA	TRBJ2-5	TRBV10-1	TGCGCCAGCAGTGAGACCCCAGGGGCACAAGAGACCCAGTACTTC	CASSETPGAQETQYF
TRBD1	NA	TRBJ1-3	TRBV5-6	TGTGCCAGCAGCTACCGGGACAGTTCTGATTTTAGGGGAAACACCATATATTTT	CASSYRDSSDFRGNTIYF
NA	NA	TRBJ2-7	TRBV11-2	TGTGCCAGCAGCCCAGGGGTTCCGCCGTTGCAGTACTTC	CASSPGVPPLQYF
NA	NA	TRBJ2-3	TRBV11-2	TGTGCCAGCAGCTTACGTGCGATTAGCACAGATACGCAGTATTTT	CASSLRAISTDTQYF
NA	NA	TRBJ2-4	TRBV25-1	TGTGCCAGATGGAGAGGGCTGAGGGTAGCCAAAAACATTCAGTACTTC	CARWRGLRVAKNIQYF
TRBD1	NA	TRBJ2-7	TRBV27	TGTGCCAGCAGTCCAGGAGGGACAGGGGTTTACGAGCAGTACTTC	CASSPGGTGVYEQYF
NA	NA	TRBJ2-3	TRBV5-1	TGCGCCAGCAGCTTCTCGCCGGCAGATACGCAGTATTTT	CASSFSPADTQYF
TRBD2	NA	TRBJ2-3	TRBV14	TGTGCCAGCAGCCTTAGGACTAGCGTCTCAGATACGCAGTATTTT	CASSLRTSVSDTQYF
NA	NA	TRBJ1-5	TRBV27	TGTGCCAGCAGTCCAAGTTACATGGGTTATGATCAGCCCCAGCATTTT	CASSPSYMGYDQPQHF
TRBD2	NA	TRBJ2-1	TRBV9	TGTGCCAGCAGCGTAGACGGGGGGGCCCTTTACAATGAGCAGTTCTTC	CASSVDGGALYNEQFF
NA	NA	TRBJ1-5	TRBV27	TGTGCCACGGCGGGGAGGGGAGCGGTCAATCAGCCCCAGCATTTT	CATAGRGAVNQPQHF
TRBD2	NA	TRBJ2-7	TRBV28	TGTGCCAGCAGTCTCGCGGGGGGGACGGAGAGGGGCTCCTACGAGCAGTACTTC	CASSLAGGTERGSYEQYF
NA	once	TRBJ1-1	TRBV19	TGTGCCGCACGCACTGGGACTTCGGAAGCTTTCTTT	CAARTGTSEAFF
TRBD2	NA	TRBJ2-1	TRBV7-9	TGTGCCAGCAGCCGGACTAGGTCGATCTTC	CASSRTRSIF
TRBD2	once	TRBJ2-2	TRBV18	TGTGCCAGCTCACCACCGCGGGGGAGGAACACCGGGGAGCTGTTTTTT	CASSPPRGRNTGELFF
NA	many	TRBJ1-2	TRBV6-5	TGTGCCAGCAGTTCAGGGACCTTGAACTATGGCTACACCTTC	CASSSGTLNYGYTF
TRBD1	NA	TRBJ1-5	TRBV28	TGTGCCAGCACTTCCCGGGACAGGGTGAATCAGCCCCAGCATTTT	CASTSRDRVNQPQHF
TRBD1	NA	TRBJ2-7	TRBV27	TGTGCCAGCAGTTTATCATTGTTGAGGGGGCGCTACGAGCAGTACTTC	CASSLSLLRGRYEQYF
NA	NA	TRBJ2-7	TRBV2	TGTGCCAGCAGTGAGTATTGGGAGCAGTACTTC	CASSEYWEQYF